Many counts were recorded for the clone carrying this T cell receptor (beta chain). These data are taken from a study of T cells in Graves' hyperthyroidism and ophthalmopathy. Trimming cost V 0 bases and J 4 bases, with 10 bases left between them. The germline CDR1 and CDR2 sequences are MNHEY and SVGAGI. CDR3 size: 14 residues. Using RNA transcripts as the source, TCR beta CDR3 regions were amplified. HTBI primers drove first-round RT-PCR of the TCR CDR3. Each CDR3 protein gets one entry after TCRdb re-called the multiplex PCR reads with MiXCR. The sample includes 45,000 to 60,000 distinct CDR3 sequences, about 50% of them seen just once.

The sample consisted of blood. This chain connects TRBV6-5 to TRBJ2-7; tentative D call: TRBD2 (5 bases). This clonotype originated in a woman aged 25 to 39 with Graves' ophthalmopathy. The CDR3 DNA follows: TGTGCCAGCAGTTACTCGATGGGCGGGTACGAGCAGTACTTC. Protein product: CASSYSMGGYEQYF.